This TCR beta chain was profiled in a study of T cell responses to AZD1222 COVID-19 vaccine (dated by TCRdb to 2020 to 2023). The study in broad terms: TCR sequencing was performed for roughly 250 trial participants, of whom about 200 were given two doses of AZD1222 and 26 were given two doses of MenACWY control vaccine. Trial participants were enrolled into age subgroups of 18-55, 56-69 and 70-plus years, which contained 148, 28 and 57 TCR-sequenced participants, respectively. Overall results and qualifications from the work: After two AZD1222 doses, both the breadth and the depth of spike-specific TCRs were significantly higher than at day 0 and than in MenACWY recipients. Nearly half of unique spike-specific TCRs reportedly recognized epitopes outside regions mutated in the B.1.351 and B.1.1.7 variants. Vaccine-associated CD4 TCRs spanned the whole spike protein, with dominant responses in regions 160-218 and 743-854. Participants were mostly white British and included more females than males, and it was suggested by the authors that clonal diversity may have been underestimated. In the small 56-69-year group, the increase in depth fell short of significance, most likely because of low power. Only five to seven AZD1222 recipients were SARS-CoV-2 seropositive at baseline, limiting conclusions about previously exposed vaccinees. Because no samples from the day 14 peak response were available, repertoires could be characterized only after the peak T cell response.

As to this clone: What antigen it recognizes has not been identified. Base quality data are lacking; no much larger clone is found one base away.

The CDR3 regions of human TCRbeta chains were analyzed by immunosequencing. The original methods were these. TCRs in the repertoires were compared against a reference library of SARS-CoV-2-specific TCRs that had been generated with the MIRA antigen-specificity platform. Breadth was defined as the fraction of unique TCRs that were SARS-CoV-2-associated. Depth was defined as the fraction of total T cells that were SARS-CoV-2-associated. Using the MIRA data, each spike-specific TCR was assigned both to the spike region to which the TCR was reactive and to a CD4 or CD8 class. Log10-transformed breadth and depth values were compared by one-way ANOVA with Sidak's multiple comparisons tests. Not all clones reach the TCRdb copy of this immuneACCESS table, which keeps in-frame sequences only. Checked studies attribute under half of the gap to unresolved V genes and leave the rest unexplained. V and J calls and clone size are those listed in that table; D and trimming were worked out from the DNA. The sample table records 70,000 or so clones; approximately 79% of these occur just once. Roughly 21% of the sample rests with the top ten.

The time point tag for this specimen amounts to: baseline before first vaccination. This specimen's treatment or condition label, interpreted: meningococcal conjugate vaccine given as trial control. Vaccinee samples came from UK trials COV001 and COV002, including a single-blind randomized controlled phase 2/3 trial of AZD1222 (ChAdOx1 nCoV-19) in healthy adults. Trial participant PBMC samples were collected at day 0 and day 28 after the second dose for TCRbeta chain sequencing. V ends up 5 bases short and J 5 bases short, with an unmatched junction base count of 0. The CDR3 covers 11 residues, taking in both the cysteine and the phenylalanine. Only CDR3 DNA remains: 33 bases, in frame from the first base. CDR1 and CDR2 (LNHDA, SQIVND) derive from the germline V gene (reference sequence).

The TCR originated in an adult in good health. The rearrangement joined TRBV19 to TRBJ2-7; the junction holds 7 bases that match TRBD1. The specimen was peripheral blood, collected on day 0 of MenACWY control vaccination. For the CDR3, the sequence is CASSQGDEQYF. The DNA sequence reads TGTGCCAGTAGTCAGGGGGACGAGCAGTACTTC.